The 21 T cell receptor beta chains below were found in one sample sequenced in a study of graft-versus-host responses after intestinal transplantation. Antigens for these TCRs are unknown. TCRdb keeps only in-frame clones here, not all; method: immunoSEQ multiplex PCR. Here the sample spans roughly 110,000 clones, about 87% being singletons. The specimen comprised unstimulated CD4+ T cells sorted from spleen or lymph node cells, sampled before transplant. The receptors were sampled from a human donor who was the organ donor for an intestinal transplant.

The chain couples TRBV5-4 to TRBJ2-7; 8 bases align to TRBD2. V dropped 0 bases and J dropped 3; count of bases not matched to a gene: 5. Germline-derived CDR1 and CDR2 are SGHNT and YYREEE (reference sequence). The CDR3 consists of 15 residues. The CDR3 sequence is CASSLGSGDRYEQYF. As DNA, the CDR3 is TGTGCCAGCAGCTTGGGTAGCGGGGACCGCTACGAGCAGTACTTC. Using reference TRBV5-4 and TRBJ2-7 for the parts outside the CDR3, the full variable domain is ETGVTQSPTHLIKTRGQQVTLRCSSQSGHNTVSWYQQALGQGPQFIFQYYREEENGRGNFPPRFSGLQFPNYSSELNVNALELDDSALYLCASSLGSGDRYEQYFGPGTRLTVT.

The chain combines TRBV11-2 with TRBJ2-5, with a tentative D call TRBD1 (5 bases). V dropped 1 base and J dropped 2 bases, with 11 bases sitting between them. CDR1 and CDR2 from the germline V gene are SGHAT and FQNNGV. The CDR3 sequence is 15 residues long. The CDR3 region is CASSLGWGAQETQYF. The CDR3 nucleotides are TGTGCCAGCAGCTTAGGCTGGGGCGCGCAAGAGACCCAGTACTTC.

The rearrangement uses TRBV4-3 and TRBJ2-1; D remains ambiguous. The CDR3 has 19 residues. V was cut by 0 bases and J by 5 bases, with 23 bases left in between. Germline-derived CDR1 and CDR2 are LGHNA and YSLEER. CDR3 DNA: TGCGCCAGCAGCCAAGATAGGTTAGTAGTCCCAAGCTCAAACAATGAGCAGTTCTTC. It yields the protein CASSQDRLVVPSSNNEQFF.

The J gene is TRBJ2-6, the V gene TRBV6-4, with a possible D match to TRBD1 (5 bases). Germline V gene data show CDR1 as MRHNA and CDR2 as SNTAGT. With 0 bases removed from V and 4 bases from J, the gap between germline ends came to 10 bases. CDR3 length equals 16 residues. The DNA for the CDR3 is TGTGCCAGCAGTGACTCCTTCAGGGCAGGGGCCAACGTCCTGACTTTC. Its translation is CASSDSFRAGANVLTF.

V and J are TRBV5-6 and TRBJ2-2; D is perhaps TRBD2 (5 bases). Germline CDR1 SGHDT, CDR2 YYEEEE. The CDR3 is made up of 16 amino acids. The V and J ends lost 4 bases and 4 bases respectively, with 17 bases between them. This CDR3 is CASSPGGQASTGELFF. The DNA of the CDR3 is TGTGCCAGCAGCCCCGGCGGGCAGGCAAGCACCGGGGAGCTGTTTTTT.

This chain's CDR3 is CASSLVGTGASGANVLTF. Here the CDR3 DNA reads TGCGCCAGCAGCTTGGTAGGGACAGGGGCGTCAGGGGCCAACGTCCTGACTTTC. The chain uses TRBV5-1 and TRBJ2-6; 10 nucleotides match TRBD1. V lost 0 bases, J lost 4 bases, and 7 bases stayed unmatched. The CDR3 covers 18 residues. Germline CDR1 SGHRS, CDR2 YFSETQ.

The rearrangement links TRBV7-8 to TRBJ1-3; no clear D gene. The CDR3 is 14 residues long. V lost 3 bases, J lost 3 bases, and 9 bases lay in between. CDR1 and CDR2 from the germline V gene are SGHVS and FQNEAQ. CDR3 loop: CASSFYGFGNTIYF. The CDR3 nucleotides are TGTGCCAGCAGCTTTTATGGGTTTGGAAACACCATATATTTT.

V and J are TRBV6-6 and TRBJ2-2; weak D call: TRBD2 (6 bases). Trimming left V 5 bases short and J 1 base short, with 11 bases between. The CDR3 consists of 15 residues. Germline lookup yields CDR1 MNHNY and CDR2 SVGAGI (reference sequence). The CDR3 coding sequence is TGTGCCAGCAGTCCGGGACTCGGGAACACCGGGGAGCTGTTTTTT. Protein sequence: CASSPGLGNTGELFF.

This clone was detected once. The V and J genes are TRBV5-1 and TRBJ1-4; TRBD1 aligns across 7 bases. Germline V gives CDR1 SGHRS, CDR2 YFSETQ. The CDR3 is 15 amino acids. The J segment lost 0 bases and the V segment lost 7 bases, leaving 6 bases of the junction unmatched. This chain's CDR3 is CASQQTGATNEKLFF. The CDR3 nucleotides read TGCGCCAGCCAGCAAACAGGGGCAACTAATGAAAAACTGTTTTTT.

V and J are TRBV7-9 and TRBJ1-4; D uncertain. V gave up 2 bases and J gave up 3 bases, with 10 bases separating them. Per germline, CDR1 SEHNR and CDR2 FQNEAQ (reference sequence). The CDR3 runs 15 residues. The DNA for the CDR3 is TGTGCCAGCAGCTTAAAGGGTTGGGCTAATGAAAAACTGTTTTTT. The encoded protein is CASSLKGWANEKLFF.

The rearrangement joins TRBV30 to TRBJ1-5; no clear D gene. Deletions cut 4 bases from V and 2 bases from J, with 24 bases between. CDR3 length: 18 residues. Germline-derived CDR1 and CDR2 are GTSNPN and SVGIG (reference sequence). The CDR3 DNA follows: TGTGCCTGGATTAGCCCCGTAGAAGGGAGGACGGGCAATCAGCCCCAGCATTTT. The encoded protein is CAWISPVEGRTGNQPQHF.

A single count supports this clone. The chain joins TRBV5-1 to TRBJ2-3; TRBD1 aligns across 8 bases. This CDR3 has 15 residues. With V trimmed by 6 bases and J by 5 bases, 11 bases remained unmatched. From germline, CDR1 is SGHRS and CDR2 YFSETQ. In nucleotides, the CDR3 is TGCGCCAGCACCTATTCCGGGACAGGTAGAGATACGCAGTATTTT. It is translated as CASTYSGTGRDTQYF.

The chain is built from TRBV2 and TRBJ2-4; 7 nucleotides align to TRBD2. Unmatched junction bases numbered 7, after V lost 3 bases and J lost 2 bases. The CDR3 extends over 16 amino acids. The germline gives CDR1 SNHLY, CDR2 FYNNEI. CDR3 bases: TGTGCCAGCAGTGATTGGGAGGGATGGTCCAAAAACATTCAGTACTTC. This translates into CASSDWEGWSKNIQYF.

This chain links TRBV6-1 with TRBJ1-2, with D possibly being TRBD1 (5 bases). The CDR3 runs to 13 residues. CDR1 and CDR2 (germline): MNHNS, SASEGT. Trimming stripped 2 bases from V and 4 bases from J, with 8 bases between. The chain's CDR3 is CASSEIDSYGYTF. CDR3 bases: TGTGCCAGCAGTGAAATTGACAGCTATGGCTACACCTTC.

The gene calls are TRBV5-1 and TRBJ2-7; D possibly corresponds to TRBD2 (5 bases). Germline values: CDR1 SGHRS, CDR2 YFSETQ. V lost 0 bases and J 0 bases, leaving 10 bases between the germline ends. CDR3 length: 15 amino acids. CDR3 protein: CASSLVAGVSYEQYF. CDR3 coding DNA: TGCGCCAGCAGCTTGGTAGCCGGGGTCTCCTACGAGCAGTACTTC. The full variable domain, rest sourced from reference TRBV5-1 and TRBJ2-7, is KAGVTQTPRYLIKTRGQQVTLSCSPISGHRSVSWYQQTPGQGLQFLFEYFSETQRNKGNFPGRFSGRQFSNSRSEMNVSTLELGDSALYLCASSLVAGVSYEQYFGPGTRLTVT.

This clone was seen a single time. The chain couples TRBV9 to TRBJ2-5; D may match TRBD1 or TRBD2 (6 bases each). The length of the CDR3 is 16 residues. V was trimmed by 0 bases and J by 1 base, leaving 13 bases between them. CDR1 SGDLS and CDR2 YYNGEE come from the germline V gene. The CDR3 DNA reads TGTGCCAGCAGCGTAGGGGGGCTAGCGTTCCAAGAGACCCAGTACTTC. As protein: CASSVGGLAFQETQYF.

The chain joins TRBV2 to TRBJ2-1; 13 positions match TRBD2. The CDR3 length is 15 residues. The ends lost 6 bases at V and 6 bases at J; junction bases unmatched: 5. The germline CDR1 and CDR2 sequences are SNHLY and FYNNEI. This CDR3 is CASRQTSGGANEQFF. The CDR3 region has the DNA TGTGCCAGCAGGCAAACTAGCGGGGGGGCCAATGAGCAGTTCTTC. Together with reference TRBV2 and TRBJ2-1, the CDR3 gives the full variable domain: EPEVTQTPSHQVTQMGQEVILRCVPISNHLYFYWYRQILGQKVEFLVSFYNNEISEKSEIFDDQFSVERPDGSNFTLKIRSTKLEDSAMYFCASRQTSGGANEQFFGPGTRLTVL.

The V call is TRBV10-2, the J call TRBJ2-1; weak D call: TRBD2 (6 bases). This CDR3 spans 16 amino acids. V lost 5 bases and J 7 bases, leaving 21 bases between the germline ends. CDR1 is WSHSY and CDR2 is SAAADI in the germline V gene. The CDR3, as DNA: TGCGCCAGCAGTATCCTTGGGGGGAGACTCGTGAATGAGCAGTTCTTC. Translation gives CASSILGGRLVNEQFF.

This clone has a handful of counts. The CDR3 DNA is TGTGCCAGCAGTTACCAGGGGGCGAACACCGGGGAGCTGTTTTTT. Translated, it gives CASSYQGANTGELFF. This chain uses TRBV6-5 with TRBJ2-2; 7 bases agree with TRBD1. CDR1 MNHEY and CDR2 SVGAGI come from the germline V gene. V gave up 2 bases and J gave up 0 bases; unmatched junction bases: 0. This CDR3 contains 15 residues.

This clone was counted a few times. The rearrangement joins TRBV5-5 to TRBJ1-4; TRBD1 aligns across 9 bases. Looked up from germline, CDR1 is SGHKS and CDR2 is YYEKEE (reference sequence). After removal of 4 bases from V and 6 bases from J, the junction contained 7 bases not matched to a gene. The CDR3 covers 15 residues. The DNA for the CDR3 is TGTGCCAGCAGCGGAGGACAGGGGTATGATGAAAAACTGTTTTTT. This sequence encodes CASSGGQGYDEKLFF.

This clone occurred once. The rearrangement joins TRBV5-1 to TRBJ2-2; 7 nucleotides align to TRBD2. This CDR3 is built from 14 residues. With 7 bases clipped from V and 1 base from J, the junction kept 4 bases outside the gene matches. Germline V gene data show CDR1 as SGHRS and CDR2 as YFSETQ. In nucleotides, the CDR3 is TGCGCCAGCCGTAAGCGGGGGAACACCGGGGAGCTGTTTTTT. Translating it yields CASRKRGNTGELFF.